This T cell receptor (beta chain) appears in the sequencing data of a study of T cells in Graves' hyperthyroidism and ophthalmopathy. Each person with ophthalmopathy scored at least 3 on the Clinical Activity Score, reached NOSPECS grade 4 or higher, and had been ill under 3 months. From RNA transcripts, TCR beta CDR3 regions were amplified. The primer set for the first-round RT-PCR of the TCR CDR3 was HTBI. TCRdb called the multiplex PCR reads again in MiXCR, with one record for every CDR3 protein. The sample carries 620,000 or so distinct CDR3 sequences, 13% to 15% recorded once. The length of the CDR3 is 17 residues. Germline V gene lookup returns CDR1 SGHRS and CDR2 YFSETQ. V gave up 3 bases and J gave up 1 base, with 19 bases separating them. Notes on the study in general: Stable hyperthyroidism was separated from ophthalmopathy by a model based on 13 V-J features. Most expanded thyroid clonotypes above 0.001 also appeared in blood.

This clonotype was recorded at least ten times. Its antigen is as yet unknown. The specimen sequenced was blood. The TCR comes from a woman between 45 and 65 years old with Graves' ophthalmopathy. The J gene is TRBJ1-2, the V gene TRBV5-1; D might be TRBD1 (5 bases). CDR3: CASSSSTGTPVNYGYTF. The DNA of the CDR3 is TGCGCCAGCAGCTCTTCCACCGGGACTCCAGTTAACTATGGCTACACCTTC.